These T cell receptor beta chains were read from a single sample in a study of shared clonotypes between healthy human individuals. Measured with immunoSEQ multiplex PCR; TCRdb has only the in-frame clones, and not every one. The sample gives 650,000 to 800,000 clones, 55% to 75% of which show up once; under 2% is in the top ten. The sample taken for sequencing was memory CD4+ T cells sorted from blood. All receptors come from a woman aged 30 to 39 in good health. CDR3s include the opening cysteine and the closing phenylalanine or tryptophan. Each record gives: J gene, D gene, clone size, V gene, CDR3 DNA, CDR3 protein. The D gene is left open where the match is weak. Clone size is shown for a subset of rows, as once, few, many or a class of expanded clone.

j_gene: TRBJ2-1; d_gene: .; abundance: .; v_gene: TRBV2; CDR3nt: TGTGCCAGCACTCCAGAGAATTACGAAGAGCAGTTCTTC; CDR3aa: CASTPENYEEQFF
j_gene: TRBJ2-2; d_gene: TRBD2; abundance: .; v_gene: TRBV7-6; CDR3nt: TGTGCCAGCAGCCCTAGCGGGAATAACGCCGGGGAGCTGTTTTTT; CDR3aa: CASSPSGNNAGELFF
j_gene: TRBJ2-7; d_gene: .; abundance: .; v_gene: TRBV19; CDR3nt: TGTGCCAGTAGCCGATCAGACCAGGCGGATATCTACGAGCAGTACTTC; CDR3aa: CASSRSDQADIYEQYF
j_gene: TRBJ1-5; d_gene: TRBD1; abundance: .; v_gene: TRBV7-2; CDR3nt: TGTGCCAGCAGCCTCCAGGGGACAGTGAACAATCAGCCCCAGCATTTT; CDR3aa: CASSLQGTVNNQPQHF
j_gene: TRBJ2-3; d_gene: .; abundance: .; v_gene: TRBV5-1; CDR3nt: TGCGCCAGCAGCTTGGAGTACTACACAGATACGCAGTATTTT; CDR3aa: CASSLEYYTDTQYF
j_gene: TRBJ2-7; d_gene: TRBD2; abundance: .; v_gene: TRBV11-2; CDR3nt: TGTGCCAGCAGCTTAGGGACTAGCGGGAGCTACGAGCAGTACTTC; CDR3aa: CASSLGTSGSYEQYF
j_gene: TRBJ2-3; d_gene: TRBD1; abundance: .; v_gene: TRBV5-8; CDR3nt: TGTGCCAGCAGCTTGACAGGGGCCTCCACAGATACGCAGTATTTT; CDR3aa: CASSLTGASTDTQYF
j_gene: TRBJ1-2; d_gene: TRBD1; abundance: .; v_gene: TRBV5-1; CDR3nt: TGCGCCAGCAGCCCGGACAGGGCCGCCGGCTACACCTTC; CDR3aa: CASSPDRAAGYTF
j_gene: TRBJ2-3; d_gene: TRBD2; abundance: few; v_gene: TRBV5-1; CDR3nt: TGCGCCACCCGGGCGGGAGCCGGGGCAGATACGCAGTATTTT; CDR3aa: CATRAGAGADTQYF
j_gene: TRBJ1-1; d_gene: TRBD1; abundance: .; v_gene: TRBV2; CDR3nt: TGTGCCAGCAGTGAGACAGGGCCGAAGGCTGAAGCTTTCTTT; CDR3aa: CASSETGPKAEAFF
j_gene: TRBJ2-7; d_gene: TRBD1; abundance: few; v_gene: TRBV5-4; CDR3nt: TGTGCCACGCGGACAGGGAACTACGAGCAGTACTTC; CDR3aa: CATRTGNYEQYF
j_gene: TRBJ2-1; d_gene: TRBD2; abundance: few; v_gene: TRBV4-1; CDR3nt: TGCGCCAGCAGCCAAGCTAGCGGGAGGGCCGCCGATGAGCAGTTCTTC; CDR3aa: CASSQASGRAADEQFF
j_gene: TRBJ2-1; d_gene: .; abundance: .; v_gene: TRBV9; CDR3nt: TGTGCCAGCAGCGTAGGAACGACCAGAGTTTACAATGAGCAGTTCTTC; CDR3aa: CASSVGTTRVYNEQFF
j_gene: TRBJ2-7; d_gene: TRBD1; abundance: .; v_gene: TRBV19; CDR3nt: TGTGCCAGTAGTACTCAGACAGGGGGTATTCGCGAGCAGTACTTC; CDR3aa: CASSTQTGGIREQYF
j_gene: TRBJ2-3; d_gene: TRBD1; abundance: .; v_gene: TRBV7-2; CDR3nt: TGTGCCAGCAGCTTGCGAGGGACAGGGACAGATACGCAGTATTTT; CDR3aa: CASSLRGTGTDTQYF
j_gene: TRBJ2-7; d_gene: .; abundance: .; v_gene: TRBV10-1; CDR3nt: TGCGCCAGCAGTGAATCTCTCTCCTACGAGCAGTACTTC; CDR3aa: CASSESLSYEQYF
j_gene: TRBJ2-1; d_gene: .; abundance: .; v_gene: TRBV6-4; CDR3nt: TGTGCCAGCAGTGAGAGCGGACGTATGGGTGAGCAGTTCTTC; CDR3aa: CASSESGRMGEQFF
j_gene: TRBJ2-1; d_gene: TRBD2; abundance: .; v_gene: TRBV29-1; CDR3nt: TGCAGCGTTGGACCAGGACAGGGGATTAGCGGGAGGGCCATTGAGCAGTTCTTC; CDR3aa: CSVGPGQGISGRAIEQFF
j_gene: TRBJ2-5; d_gene: .; abundance: many; v_gene: TRBV29-1; CDR3nt: TGCAGCGTTGGGGGCACCGGGGTACAAGAGACCCAGTACTTC; CDR3aa: CSVGGTGVQETQYF
j_gene: TRBJ2-7; d_gene: .; abundance: .; v_gene: TRBV2; CDR3nt: TGTGCCAGCAGTCCGGACAGGTGGGGGGGCGAGCAGTACTTC; CDR3aa: CASSPDRWGGEQYF
j_gene: TRBJ2-2; d_gene: TRBD1; abundance: .; v_gene: TRBV2; CDR3nt: TGTGCCGGATCCGGGACAGGGGCCACCGGGGAGCTGTTTTTT; CDR3aa: CAGSGTGATGELFF
j_gene: TRBJ2-3; d_gene: TRBD2; abundance: .; v_gene: TRBV5-1; CDR3nt: TGCGCCAGCAGCTTAGGGACTAGCGGGGTCGGTACGCAGTATTTT; CDR3aa: CASSLGTSGVGTQYF
j_gene: TRBJ2-5; d_gene: TRBD1; abundance: .; v_gene: TRBV6-1; CDR3nt: TGTGCCAGCACCAAACAGGGGCTCATGGCCCAGTACTTC; CDR3aa: CASTKQGLMAQYF
j_gene: TRBJ1-1; d_gene: .; abundance: many; v_gene: TRBV7-2; CDR3nt: TGTGCCAGCAGCCTACAAGGTGTTATGAACACTGAAGCTTTCTTT; CDR3aa: CASSLQGVMNTEAFF
j_gene: TRBJ2-3; d_gene: TRBD1; abundance: .; v_gene: TRBV19; CDR3nt: TGTGCCAGTAGTCAGGGACAGGGGGTCACAGATACGCAGTATTTT; CDR3aa: CASSQGQGVTDTQYF
j_gene: TRBJ2-2; d_gene: .; abundance: .; v_gene: TRBV11-2; CDR3nt: TGTGCCAGCAGCTTATCCGGCAGGGAGAGGACCGGGGAGCTGTTTTTT; CDR3aa: CASSLSGRERTGELFF
j_gene: TRBJ1-1; d_gene: .; abundance: .; v_gene: TRBV5-4; CDR3nt: TGTGCCAGCAGCTTAGGGGGGGCCAGGAACACTGAAGCTTTCTTT; CDR3aa: CASSLGGARNTEAFF
j_gene: TRBJ2-7; d_gene: .; abundance: .; v_gene: TRBV6-6; CDR3nt: TGTGCCAGCAGACAACCCCAGGTCTACGAGCAGTACTTC; CDR3aa: CASRQPQVYEQYF
j_gene: TRBJ2-5; d_gene: .; abundance: .; v_gene: TRBV18; CDR3nt: TGTGCCAGCTCACCATATTCCGATGGACGGGAGACCCAGTACTTC; CDR3aa: CASSPYSDGRETQYF
j_gene: TRBJ2-7; d_gene: TRBD2; abundance: .; v_gene: TRBV28; CDR3nt: TGTGCCAGCGTCCGGGGGGTCTACGAGCAGTACTTC; CDR3aa: CASVRGVYEQYF
j_gene: TRBJ2-1; d_gene: .; abundance: .; v_gene: TRBV7-9; CDR3nt: TGTGCCAGCAGCCTCCGGGAGGGGGCGGGCAATGAGCAGTTCTTC; CDR3aa: CASSLREGAGNEQFF
j_gene: TRBJ2-5; d_gene: .; abundance: few; v_gene: TRBV18; CDR3nt: TGTGCCAGCTCATCCGGGGACCTTGAGACCCAGTACTTC; CDR3aa: CASSSGDLETQYF
j_gene: TRBJ2-2; d_gene: .; abundance: .; v_gene: TRBV5-1; CDR3nt: TGCGCCAGCAGCTTGGGTGGTGTTGGGAGCACCGGGGAGCTGTTTTTT; CDR3aa: CASSLGGVGSTGELFF
j_gene: TRBJ1-1; d_gene: .; abundance: .; v_gene: TRBV11-2; CDR3nt: TGTGCCAGCAGCTCCTTCCTCCTTTTACAGGAGAGCACTGAAGCTTTCTTT; CDR3aa: CASSSFLLLQESTEAFF
j_gene: TRBJ2-5; d_gene: .; abundance: once; v_gene: TRBV18; CDR3nt: TGTGCCAGCTCACCATCGAACGGCCAAGAGACCCAGTACTTC; CDR3aa: CASSPSNGQETQYF
j_gene: TRBJ2-1; d_gene: TRBD2; abundance: .; v_gene: TRBV28; CDR3nt: TGTGCCAGCAGTCCCATAGCGGGCTCCTACAATGAGCAGTTCTTC; CDR3aa: CASSPIAGSYNEQFF
j_gene: TRBJ2-7; d_gene: .; abundance: .; v_gene: TRBV27; CDR3nt: TGTGCCAGCAGTTTAATAGGCCCTACCTACGAGCAGTACTTC; CDR3aa: CASSLIGPTYEQYF
j_gene: TRBJ2-7; d_gene: .; abundance: few; v_gene: TRBV25-1; CDR3nt: TGTGCCAGCAGTGAATATAGAGGCAGGGGCCGAAACGAGCAGTACTTC; CDR3aa: CASSEYRGRGRNEQYF
j_gene: TRBJ2-3; d_gene: TRBD1; abundance: .; v_gene: TRBV7-8; CDR3nt: TGTGCCAGCAGTAAAGGACAGGGAGCTCTCTTCGATACGCAGTATTTT; CDR3aa: CASSKGQGALFDTQYF
j_gene: TRBJ1-2; d_gene: TRBD1; abundance: few; v_gene: TRBV28; CDR3nt: TGTGCCAGCAGTGGGATATTACAGGGGGCTGGCTACACCTTC; CDR3aa: CASSGILQGAGYTF
j_gene: TRBJ2-5; d_gene: TRBD2; abundance: few; v_gene: TRBV5-1; CDR3nt: TGCGCCAGCAGCTTGTCCCAGCGGGGGAAAGAGACCCAGTACTTC; CDR3aa: CASSLSQRGKETQYF